The rows below give T cell receptor beta chains drawn from one sample of a study of a mutant IDH1 vaccine in newly diagnosed glioma. Sequencing was performed with immunoSEQ multiplex PCR; in TCRdb, only in-frame clones are kept and a portion is missing. The profile shows around 28,000 clones, roughly nine tenths of them singletons. Their recognized antigens are unknown. Specimen: PBMCs, collected from a glioma patient whose treatment included an IDH1 peptide vaccine. The receptors originated from a man aged 18 to 29 with glioma. CDR3s include the opening cysteine and the closing phenylalanine or tryptophan. Each record gives: V gene, J gene, D gene, clone size, CDR3 DNA, CDR3 protein. D genes are given only for firm matches. Not every row has a clone size; where given, it reads once, few, many or a size class.

v_call: TRBV20-1; j_call: TRBJ2-1; d_call: -; clone_size: few; cdr3_nt: TGCAGTGCTGGTAAGGGTAGTGAGCAGTTCTTC; cdr3_aa: CSAGKGSEQFF
v_call: TRBV6-6; j_call: TRBJ1-1; d_call: -; clone_size: once; cdr3_nt: TGTGCCAGCAGTTATCAGGGGACCACTGAAGCTTTCTTT; cdr3_aa: CASSYQGTTEAFF
v_call: TRBV30; j_call: TRBJ2-1; d_call: -; clone_size: -; cdr3_nt: TGTGCCTGGAGTACGGACAGCAACAATGAGCAGTTCTTC; cdr3_aa: CAWSTDSNNEQFF
v_call: TRBV11-2; j_call: TRBJ2-7; d_call: TRBD2; clone_size: -; cdr3_nt: TGTGCCAGCAGGTCCCCCCGCGGGGGTACCACCTACGAGCAGTACTTC; cdr3_aa: CASRSPRGGTTYEQYF
v_call: TRBV2; j_call: TRBJ1-1; d_call: TRBD1; clone_size: -; cdr3_nt: TGTGCCAGCAGTCAGGGGGAGAACACTGAAGCTTTCTTT; cdr3_aa: CASSQGENTEAFF
v_call: TRBV5-6; j_call: TRBJ2-7; d_call: TRBD2; clone_size: -; cdr3_nt: TGTGCCAGCAGCTTGCGGGGGGCCTACGAGCAGTACTTC; cdr3_aa: CASSLRGAYEQYF
v_call: TRBV29-1; j_call: TRBJ1-1; d_call: -; clone_size: once; cdr3_nt: TGCAGCGTTTTCGGGCCTCGGGAAACTGAAGCTTTCTTT; cdr3_aa: CSVFGPRETEAFF
v_call: TRBV29-1; j_call: TRBJ2-7; d_call: TRBD2; clone_size: -; cdr3_nt: TGCAGCGTGGAACTAGCGGGAGGGAACTACGAGCAGTACTTC; cdr3_aa: CSVELAGGNYEQYF
v_call: TRBV30; j_call: TRBJ1-1; d_call: -; clone_size: -; cdr3_nt: TGTGCTTGGACAAAGAACACTGAAGCTTTCTTT; cdr3_aa: CAWTKNTEAFF
v_call: TRBV2; j_call: TRBJ2-5; d_call: -; clone_size: once; cdr3_nt: TGTGCCAGCAGTGAAGCTTCTGGGGGGACAAAAGAGACCCAGTACTTC; cdr3_aa: CASSEASGGTKETQYF
v_call: TRBV10-3; j_call: TRBJ1-3; d_call: -; clone_size: once; cdr3_nt: TGTGCCATCAGCCCGGGGGGCTCATCTGGAAACACCATATATTTT; cdr3_aa: CAISPGGSSGNTIYF
v_call: TRBV30; j_call: TRBJ1-5; d_call: -; clone_size: once; cdr3_nt: TGTGCCTGGAGTATGGGGGTCAATCAGCCCCAGCATTTT; cdr3_aa: CAWSMGVNQPQHF
v_call: TRBV4-1; j_call: TRBJ1-1; d_call: -; clone_size: -; cdr3_nt: TGCGCCAGCAGCCGCCTGACAGGCGGGGATGAAGCTTTCTTT; cdr3_aa: CASSRLTGGDEAFF
v_call: TRBV6-5; j_call: TRBJ2-7; d_call: TRBD1; clone_size: -; cdr3_nt: TGTGCCAGTACAGGGGTTGGGTACGAGCAGTACTTC; cdr3_aa: CASTGVGYEQYF
v_call: TRBV28; j_call: TRBJ2-2; d_call: TRBD2; clone_size: once; cdr3_nt: TGTGCAGCCGGGACCCTCTCGGGGGGCACCGGGGAGCTGTTTTTT; cdr3_aa: CAAGTLSGGTGELFF
v_call: TRBV11-2; j_call: TRBJ1-1; d_call: TRBD1; clone_size: -; cdr3_nt: TGTGCCAGCAGCTTAGGACAGGGATTACAAGCTTTCTTT; cdr3_aa: CASSLGQGLQAFF
v_call: TRBV11-3; j_call: TRBJ2-2; d_call: -; clone_size: -; cdr3_nt: TGTGCCAGCAGCTTCACCCGAGCGCAGGGTGGCACCGGGGAGCTGTTTTTT; cdr3_aa: CASSFTRAQGGTGELFF
v_call: TRBV4-2; j_call: TRBJ2-5; d_call: TRBD2; clone_size: -; cdr3_nt: TGTGCCAGCAGCCAAGGGCGGGAGGGCCGGAAGATACCCTGGGGGACCCAGTACTTC; cdr3_aa: CASSQGREGRKIPWGTQYF
v_call: TRBV30; j_call: TRBJ1-2; d_call: -; clone_size: -; cdr3_nt: TGTGCCTGGAGTCTTGGGGCAGGGACCAACTATGGCTACACCTTC; cdr3_aa: CAWSLGAGTNYGYTF
v_call: TRBV5-1; j_call: TRBJ2-1; d_call: TRBD2; clone_size: once; cdr3_nt: TGCGCCAGCAGCTTGGCCCCCGGACTAGCGGGAGACCATGAGCAGTTCTTC; cdr3_aa: CASSLAPGLAGDHEQFF
v_call: TRBV6-1; j_call: TRBJ2-5; d_call: -; clone_size: medium-sized; cdr3_nt: TGTGCCAGCAGTCAAGCCGAGGCAGAGACCCAGTACTTC; cdr3_aa: CASSQAEAETQYF
v_call: TRBV5-1; j_call: TRBJ2-1; d_call: TRBD2; clone_size: -; cdr3_nt: TGCGCCAGCAGCCTCGTTGGCGGGAGGGCCCTTGAGCAGTTCTTC; cdr3_aa: CASSLVGGRALEQFF
v_call: TRBV5-6; j_call: TRBJ2-7; d_call: TRBD1; clone_size: -; cdr3_nt: TGTGCCAGCAACCTGGGGGGACAGGCCTACGAGCAGTACTTC; cdr3_aa: CASNLGGQAYEQYF
v_call: TRBV11-2; j_call: TRBJ1-1; d_call: -; clone_size: -; cdr3_nt: TGTGCCAGCAGCCCCTCCCGTAGCACTGAAGCTTTCTTT; cdr3_aa: CASSPSRSTEAFF
v_call: TRBV2; j_call: TRBJ2-2; d_call: -; clone_size: -; cdr3_nt: TGTGCCAGCAGTGCTATAACAGGGATTCCTTTGAACACCGGGGAGCTGTTTTTT; cdr3_aa: CASSAITGIPLNTGELFF
v_call: TRBV13; j_call: TRBJ1-1; d_call: -; clone_size: -; cdr3_nt: TGTGCCAGCAGCTTCGGCACCGGGTTTAACACTGAAGCTTTCTTT; cdr3_aa: CASSFGTGFNTEAFF
v_call: TRBV9; j_call: TRBJ1-2; d_call: -; clone_size: -; cdr3_nt: TGTGCCAGCAGCGGGGGACTGTTGTATGGCTACACCTTC; cdr3_aa: CASSGGLLYGYTF
v_call: TRBV15; j_call: TRBJ1-4; d_call: -; clone_size: -; cdr3_nt: TGTGCCACCAGCCATTACGGGACGGAAAATGAAAAACTGTTTTTT; cdr3_aa: CATSHYGTENEKLFF
v_call: TRBV10-1; j_call: TRBJ2-7; d_call: -; clone_size: -; cdr3_nt: TGCGCCAGCAGTGAGAGTGGTAGGTTCGAGCAGTACTTC; cdr3_aa: CASSESGRFEQYF
v_call: TRBV6-5; j_call: TRBJ1-1; d_call: -; clone_size: -; cdr3_nt: TGTGCCAGCAGTTCCCTGACGGGGAACACTGAAGCTTTCTTT; cdr3_aa: CASSSLTGNTEAFF
v_call: TRBV6-5; j_call: TRBJ1-1; d_call: TRBD1; clone_size: once; cdr3_nt: TGTGCCAGCAGATTACCGGGACAGTTGAACACTGAAGCTTTCTTT; cdr3_aa: CASRLPGQLNTEAFF
v_call: TRBV5-1; j_call: TRBJ1-4; d_call: TRBD1; clone_size: once; cdr3_nt: TGCGCCAGCCGGACAGGGGCCTCAACTAATGAAAAACTGTTTTTT; cdr3_aa: CASRTGASTNEKLFF
v_call: TRBV5-6; j_call: TRBJ1-5; d_call: -; clone_size: -; cdr3_nt: TGTGCCAGCAGCTCGACAGATCAGCCCCAGCATTTT; cdr3_aa: CASSSTDQPQHF
v_call: TRBV5-1; j_call: TRBJ2-2; d_call: -; clone_size: few; cdr3_nt: TGCGCCAGCAGCTTGGTAGGGGGGACGAACACCGGGGAGCTGTTTTTT; cdr3_aa: CASSLVGGTNTGELFF
v_call: TRBV5-4; j_call: TRBJ2-5; d_call: TRBD2; clone_size: -; cdr3_nt: TGTGCCAGCAGCTTACCTAGCGGGAGGCAAGAGACCCAGTACTTC; cdr3_aa: CASSLPSGRQETQYF
v_call: TRBV7-8; j_call: TRBJ1-5; d_call: -; clone_size: few; cdr3_nt: TGTGCCAGCAGCTTAGTCGGCAGTAGCAATCAGCCCCAGCATTTT; cdr3_aa: CASSLVGSSNQPQHF
v_call: TRBV6-6; j_call: TRBJ1-5; d_call: -; clone_size: -; cdr3_nt: TGTGCCAGCAGTTATATGGAGGGCAATCAGCCCCAGCATTTT; cdr3_aa: CASSYMEGNQPQHF
v_call: TRBV19; j_call: TRBJ1-6; d_call: TRBD1; clone_size: -; cdr3_nt: TGTGCCAGTGGGGACAGGGGGCAGGATTCACCCCTCCACTTT; cdr3_aa: CASGDRGQDSPLHF
v_call: TRBV4-2; j_call: TRBJ1-1; d_call: -; clone_size: -; cdr3_nt: TGTGCCAGCAGCCAATCCCCGGGGGGCCGGAACACTGAAGCTTTCTTT; cdr3_aa: CASSQSPGGRNTEAFF
v_call: TRBV29-1; j_call: TRBJ1-4; d_call: TRBD1; clone_size: -; cdr3_nt: TGCAGCGTTGGGCAGGGGGCGGATGAAAAACTGTTTTTT; cdr3_aa: CSVGQGADEKLFF